The 6 T cell receptor beta chains below were found in one sample sequenced in a study of CD8+ T cells in alopecia areata. Alopecia areata patients provided lesional scalp punch biopsies and peripheral blood. Once RNA had been extracted, it was reverse transcribed into cDNA to act as the sequencing template. Profiling relied on immunoSEQ multiplex PCR, and the TCRdb table lists in-frame clones only, not all of them. Of over 6,000 clones detected, 55% to 70% appear once; the ten largest clones hold over 12%. This specimen was skin, taken at week 0. Receptors originate from a human donor with alopecia areata.

J is TRBJ2-1 and V is TRBV30; 8 bases are a match to TRBD2. CDR3 length: 15 residues. Germline values: CDR1 GTSNPN, CDR2 SVGIG (reference sequence). V lost 2 bases and J lost 8; bases outside the gene matches: 11. This CDR3 is CAWSYGRTSSYEQFF. CDR3 in DNA: TGTGCCTGGAGTTATGGTCGGACTAGCTCCTATGAGCAGTTCTTC. Drawing the rest from reference TRBV30 and TRBJ2-1, the complete variable domain is SQTIHQWPATLVQPVGSPLSLECTVEGTSNPNLYWYRQAAGRGLQLLFYSVGIGQISSEVPQNLSASRPQDRQFILSSKKLLLSDSGFYLCAWSYGRTSSYEQFFGPGTRLTVL.

The sample holds a few counts of this clone. The chain carries TRBV14 and TRBJ1-1, with TRBD1 as a possible D gene (6 bases). V was clipped by 3 bases and J by 1 base, with 6 bases between them. The CDR3 spans 13 residues. Germline V gene lookup returns CDR1 SGHDN and CDR2 FVKESK. As DNA, the CDR3 is TGTGCCAGCAGCCAGGGGGCGAACACTGAAGCTTTCTTT. It is translated as CASSQGANTEAFF.

V and J are TRBV13 and TRBJ2-2; 7 bases align to TRBD2. The V and J ends lost 5 bases and 4 bases, in that order; junction bases with no gene match: 16. Germline CDR1 and CDR2: PRHDT and FYEKMQ (reference sequence). CDR3 length equals 18 residues. The CDR3 loop is CASSGSTGGFLFTGELFF. For the CDR3, the DNA is TGTGCCAGCAGCGGTTCAACGGGAGGATTTCTTTTCACCGGGGAGCTGTTTTTT.

The rearrangement links TRBV7-6 to TRBJ2-1; 9 bases are a match to TRBD2. CDR1 is SGHVS, CDR2 FNYEAQ, per germline. Trimming cost V 5 bases and J 8 bases; bases outside gene matches: 10. There are 15 residues in the CDR3. The CDR3 region is CASSLIAGAGDEQFF. The DNA of the CDR3 is TGTGCCAGCAGCCTAATAGCGGGGGCCGGGGATGAGCAGTTCTTC.

The chain links TRBV19 to TRBJ1-1, with D hard to call. Germline loops: CDR1 LNHDA, CDR2 SQIVND (reference sequence). This CDR3 has 14 residues. Trimming took off 3 bases at V and 5 bases at J, with 13 bases between the two ends. CDR3 DNA: TGTGCCAGTAGTATTTGGGGAATGAGTACTGAAGCTTTCTTT. This translates into CASSIWGMSTEAFF.

V and J are TRBV27 and TRBJ1-3; no clear D. There are 14 residues in the CDR3. V lost 4 bases and J 0 bases, leaving 7 bases between the germline ends. The germline CDR1 and CDR2 sequences are MNHEY and SMNVEV (reference sequence). CDR3 sequence: CASSWTSSGNTIYF. The DNA of the CDR3 is TGTGCCAGCAGTTGGACCTCCTCTGGAAACACCATATATTTT.